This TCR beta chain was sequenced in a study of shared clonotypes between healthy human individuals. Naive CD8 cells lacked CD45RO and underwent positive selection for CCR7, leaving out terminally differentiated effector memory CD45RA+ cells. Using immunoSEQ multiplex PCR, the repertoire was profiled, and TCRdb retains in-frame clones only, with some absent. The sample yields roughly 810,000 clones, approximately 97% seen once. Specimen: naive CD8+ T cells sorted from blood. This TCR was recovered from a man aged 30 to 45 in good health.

The CDR3: CASSLSGVTYEQYF. In DNA form, the CDR3 reads TGTGCCAGCAGCTTGTCGGGAGTTACCTACGAGCAGTACTTC. The rearrangement joins TRBV5-4 to TRBJ2-7; a possible D gene is TRBD2 (6 bases). The CDR3 runs to 14 residues. Between the trimmed V and J ends, which lost 1 base and 2 bases, there was a span of 10 bases. Germline V CDR1 and CDR2: SGHNT, YYREEE (reference sequence).